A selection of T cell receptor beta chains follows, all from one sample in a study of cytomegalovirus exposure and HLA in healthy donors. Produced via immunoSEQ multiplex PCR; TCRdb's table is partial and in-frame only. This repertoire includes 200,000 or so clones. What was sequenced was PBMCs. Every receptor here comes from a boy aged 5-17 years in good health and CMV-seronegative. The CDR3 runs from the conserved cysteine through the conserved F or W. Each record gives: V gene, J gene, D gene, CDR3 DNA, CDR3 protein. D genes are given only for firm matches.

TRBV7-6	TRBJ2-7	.	TGTGCCAGCAGCAACAGGGGGGGGCCCTACGAGCAGTACTTC	CASSNRGGPYEQYF
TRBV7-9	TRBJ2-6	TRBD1	TGTGCCAGCAGCTTAGAAGAGGGGGCCCCCTCTGGGGCCAACGTCCTGACTTTC	CASSLEEGAPSGANVLTF
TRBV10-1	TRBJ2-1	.	TGCGCCAGCAGTTCGCGGGGCCAGTCGGGGACGTCCTACAATGAGCAGTTCTTC	CASSSRGQSGTSYNEQFF
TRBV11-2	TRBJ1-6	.	TGTGCCAGCAGCTCCACGGGTACTGGGTCACCCCTCCACTTT	CASSSTGTGSPLHF
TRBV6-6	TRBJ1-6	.	TGTGCCAGCAGGTGGAGGGGATATCCGATTGATTCACCCCTCCACTTT	CASRWRGYPIDSPLHF
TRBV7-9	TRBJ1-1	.	TGTGCCAGCAGCTTAGAACGGGGCACTGAAGCTTTCTTT	CASSLERGTEAFF
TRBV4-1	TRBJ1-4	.	TGCGCCAGCAGCCAGAGCGGCACTGTAGCAACTAATGAAAAACTGTTTTTT	CASSQSGTVATNEKLFF
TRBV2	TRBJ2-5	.	TGTGCCAGCAGTGAATCCGGCGGCCCCCAAGAGACCCAGTACTTC	CASSESGGPQETQYF
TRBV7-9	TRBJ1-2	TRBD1	TGTGCCAGCAGCTTAGGACAGGGTCGCTATGGCTACACCTTC	CASSLGQGRYGYTF
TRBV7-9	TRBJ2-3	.	TGTGCCAGCAGCCCTAGGACAGCAACCTCCACAGATACGCAGTATTTT	CASSPRTATSTDTQYF
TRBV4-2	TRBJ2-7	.	TGTGCCAGCAGCCAAGAGGACACCTCCTACGAGCAGTACTTC	CASSQEDTSYEQYF
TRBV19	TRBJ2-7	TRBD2	TGTGCCAGTAGTATGGGAAGCGGGGGTCCCTACGAGCAGTACTTC	CASSMGSGGPYEQYF
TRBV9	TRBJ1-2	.	TGTGCCAGCAGCGTGGTTAGGGGTGGCTACACCTTC	CASSVVRGGYTF
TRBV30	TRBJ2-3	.	TGTGCCTGGAGTCGCTTATTCTACGGTACGCAGTATTTT	CAWSRLFYGTQYF
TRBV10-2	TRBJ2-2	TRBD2	TGCGCCAGCAGTGAGTGGTCACTAGCGGGGGCGCAGACCGGGGAGCTGTTTTTT	CASSEWSLAGAQTGELFF
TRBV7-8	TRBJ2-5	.	TGTGCCAGCAGCAAAGACCTAGGACAAGAGACCCAGTACTTC	CASSKDLGQETQYF